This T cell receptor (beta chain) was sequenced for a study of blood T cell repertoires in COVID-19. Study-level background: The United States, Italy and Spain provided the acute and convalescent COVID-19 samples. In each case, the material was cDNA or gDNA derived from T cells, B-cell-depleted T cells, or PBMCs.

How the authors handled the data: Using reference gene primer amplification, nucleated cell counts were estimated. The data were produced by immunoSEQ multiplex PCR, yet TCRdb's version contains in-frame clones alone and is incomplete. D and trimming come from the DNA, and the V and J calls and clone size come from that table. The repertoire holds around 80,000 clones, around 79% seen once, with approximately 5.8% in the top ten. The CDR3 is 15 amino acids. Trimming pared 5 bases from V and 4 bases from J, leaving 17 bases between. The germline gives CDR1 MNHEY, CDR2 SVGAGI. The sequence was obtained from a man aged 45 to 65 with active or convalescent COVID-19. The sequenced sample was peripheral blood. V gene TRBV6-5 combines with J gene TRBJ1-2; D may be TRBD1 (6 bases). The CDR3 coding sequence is TGTGCCAGCAGTCTTGAAACTACAGGGATCTATGGCTACACCTTC. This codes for CASSLETTGIYGYTF.